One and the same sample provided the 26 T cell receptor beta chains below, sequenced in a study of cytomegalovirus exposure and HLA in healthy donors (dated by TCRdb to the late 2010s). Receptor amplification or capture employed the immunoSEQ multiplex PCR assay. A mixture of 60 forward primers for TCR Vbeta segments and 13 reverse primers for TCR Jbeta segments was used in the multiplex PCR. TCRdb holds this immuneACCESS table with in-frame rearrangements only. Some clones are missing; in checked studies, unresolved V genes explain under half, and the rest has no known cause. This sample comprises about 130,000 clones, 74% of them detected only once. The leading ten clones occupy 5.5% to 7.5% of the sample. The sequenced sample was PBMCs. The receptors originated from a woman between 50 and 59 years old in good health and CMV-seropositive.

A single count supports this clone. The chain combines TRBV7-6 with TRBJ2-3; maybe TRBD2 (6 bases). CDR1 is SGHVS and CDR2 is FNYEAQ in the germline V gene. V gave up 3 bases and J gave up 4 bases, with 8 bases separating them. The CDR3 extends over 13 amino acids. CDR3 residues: CASSFLAPDTQYF. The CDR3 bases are TGTGCCAGCAGCTTCCTAGCGCCAGATACGCAGTATTTT. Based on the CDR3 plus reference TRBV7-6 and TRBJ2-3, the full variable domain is GAGVSQSPRYKVTKRGQDVALRCDPISGHVSLYWYRQALGQGPEFLTYFNYEAQQDKSGLPNDRFSAERPEGSISTLTIQRTEQRDSAMYRCASSFLAPDTQYFGPGTRLTVL.

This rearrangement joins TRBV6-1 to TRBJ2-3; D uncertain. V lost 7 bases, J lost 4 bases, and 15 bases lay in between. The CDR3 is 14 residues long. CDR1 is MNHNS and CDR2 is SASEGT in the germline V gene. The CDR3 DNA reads TGTGCCAGCATCGTGCAGTTTTCTGCAGATACGCAGTATTTT. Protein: CASIVQFSADTQYF.

The CDR3 DNA is TGTGCCAGCAGCTCCGGGTTAATGAACACTGAAGCTTTCTTT. Translating gives CASSSGLMNTEAFF. The chain carries TRBV11-3 and TRBJ1-1; D is uncertain. The germline V gene has CDR1 SGHNT and CDR2 YENEEA. Trimming cost V 4 bases and J 0 bases, with 9 bases left between them. This CDR3 comprises 14 residues.

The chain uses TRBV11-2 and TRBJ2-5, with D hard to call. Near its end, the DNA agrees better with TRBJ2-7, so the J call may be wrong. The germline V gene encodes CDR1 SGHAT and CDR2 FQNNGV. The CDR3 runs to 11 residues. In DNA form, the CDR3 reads TGTGCCAGCAGCTTGTGGTACGAGCAGTACTTC. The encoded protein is CASSLWYEQYF.

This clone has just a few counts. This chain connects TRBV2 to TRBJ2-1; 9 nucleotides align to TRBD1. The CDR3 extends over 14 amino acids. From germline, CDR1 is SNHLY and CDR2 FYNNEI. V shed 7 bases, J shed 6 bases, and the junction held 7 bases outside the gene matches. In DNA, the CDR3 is TGTGCCAGCAAGGACAGGGGAGTTGGCAATGAGCAGTTCTTC. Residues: CASKDRGVGNEQFF. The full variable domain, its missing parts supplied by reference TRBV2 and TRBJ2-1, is EPEVTQTPSHQVTQMGQEVILRCVPISNHLYFYWYRQILGQKVEFLVSFYNNEISEKSEIFDDQFSVERPDGSNFTLKIRSTKLEDSAMYFCASKDRGVGNEQFFGPGTRLTVL.

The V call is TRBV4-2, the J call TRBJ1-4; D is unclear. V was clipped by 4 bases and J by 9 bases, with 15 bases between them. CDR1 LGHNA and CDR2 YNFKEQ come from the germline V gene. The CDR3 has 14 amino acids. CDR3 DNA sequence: TGTGCCAGCAGCCGTGGGCCGGGAATACAAAAACTGTTTTTT. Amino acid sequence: CASSRGPGIQKLFF.

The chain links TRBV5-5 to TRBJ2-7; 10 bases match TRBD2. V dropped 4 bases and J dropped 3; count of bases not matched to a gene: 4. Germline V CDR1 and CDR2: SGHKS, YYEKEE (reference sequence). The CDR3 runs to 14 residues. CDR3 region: CASSDWTSGYEQYF. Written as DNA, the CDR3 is TGTGCCAGCAGCGATTGGACTAGCGGCTACGAGCAGTACTTC.

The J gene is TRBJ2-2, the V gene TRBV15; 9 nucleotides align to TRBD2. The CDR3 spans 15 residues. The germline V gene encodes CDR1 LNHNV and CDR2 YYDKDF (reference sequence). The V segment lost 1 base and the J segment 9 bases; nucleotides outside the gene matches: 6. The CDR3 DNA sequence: TGTGCCACCAGCAGAGGGGCTAGCGGGGTCCGGGAGCTGTTTTTT. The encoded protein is CATSRGASGVRELFF.

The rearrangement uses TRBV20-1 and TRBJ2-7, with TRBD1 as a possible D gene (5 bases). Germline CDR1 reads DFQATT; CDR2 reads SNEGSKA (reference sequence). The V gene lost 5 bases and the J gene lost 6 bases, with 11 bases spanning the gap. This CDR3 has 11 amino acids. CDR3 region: CSAGDSREQYF. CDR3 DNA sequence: TGCAGTGCTGGCGACAGTCGCGAGCAGTACTTC.

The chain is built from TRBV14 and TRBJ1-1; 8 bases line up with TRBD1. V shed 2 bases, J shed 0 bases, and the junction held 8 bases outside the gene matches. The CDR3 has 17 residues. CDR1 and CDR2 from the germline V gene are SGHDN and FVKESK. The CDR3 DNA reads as TGTGCCAGCAGCCAACTAACTGGACAGGGACTGAACACTGAAGCTTTCTTT. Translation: CASSQLTGQGLNTEAFF.

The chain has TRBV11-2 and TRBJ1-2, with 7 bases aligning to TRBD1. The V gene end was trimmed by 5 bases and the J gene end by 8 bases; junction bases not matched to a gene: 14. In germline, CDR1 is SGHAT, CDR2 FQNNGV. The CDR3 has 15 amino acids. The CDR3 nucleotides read TGTGCCAGCAGCCTAACTTTCAGGGGGGCGGGCGGCTACACCTTC. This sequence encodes CASSLTFRGAGGYTF.

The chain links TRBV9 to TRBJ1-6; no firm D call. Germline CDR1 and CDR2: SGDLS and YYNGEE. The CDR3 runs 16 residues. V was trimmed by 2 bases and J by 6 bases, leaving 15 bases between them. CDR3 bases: TGTGCCAGCAGCGTGGATCTGGGAGAAGGTAATTCACCCCTCCACTTT. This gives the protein CASSVDLGEGNSPLHF.

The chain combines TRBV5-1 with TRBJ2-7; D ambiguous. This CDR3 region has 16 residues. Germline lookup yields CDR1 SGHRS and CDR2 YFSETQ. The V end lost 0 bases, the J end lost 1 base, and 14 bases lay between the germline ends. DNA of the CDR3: TGCGCCAGCAGCTTGGAATGGAGTGACTTGTCCTACGAGCAGTACTTC. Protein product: CASSLEWSDLSYEQYF.

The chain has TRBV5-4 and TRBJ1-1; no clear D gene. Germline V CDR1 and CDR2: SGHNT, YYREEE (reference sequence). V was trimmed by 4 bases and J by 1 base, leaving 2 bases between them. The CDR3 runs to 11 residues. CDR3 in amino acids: CASSRNTEAFF. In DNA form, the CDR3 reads TGTGCCAGCAGCCGGAACACTGAAGCTTTCTTT. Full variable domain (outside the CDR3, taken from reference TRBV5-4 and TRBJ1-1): ETGVTQSPTHLIKTRGQQVTLRCSSQSGHNTVSWYQQALGQGPQFIFQYYREEENGRGNFPPRFSGLQFPNYSSELNVNALELDDSALYLCASSRNTEAFFGQGTRLTVV.

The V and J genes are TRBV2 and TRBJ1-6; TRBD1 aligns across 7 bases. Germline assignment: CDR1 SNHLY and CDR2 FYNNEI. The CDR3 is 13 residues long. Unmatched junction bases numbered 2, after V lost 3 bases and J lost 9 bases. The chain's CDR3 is CASSDRGSSPLHF. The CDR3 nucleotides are TGTGCCAGCAGTGACAGGGGGAGTTCACCCCTCCACTTT.

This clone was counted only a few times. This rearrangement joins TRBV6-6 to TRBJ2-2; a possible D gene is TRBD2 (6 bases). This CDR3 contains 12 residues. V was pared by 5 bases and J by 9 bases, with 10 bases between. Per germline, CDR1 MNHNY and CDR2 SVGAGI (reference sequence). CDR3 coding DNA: TGTGCCAGCAGTCCCCGGGGGAGGGAGCTGTTTTTT. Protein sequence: CASSPRGRELFF.

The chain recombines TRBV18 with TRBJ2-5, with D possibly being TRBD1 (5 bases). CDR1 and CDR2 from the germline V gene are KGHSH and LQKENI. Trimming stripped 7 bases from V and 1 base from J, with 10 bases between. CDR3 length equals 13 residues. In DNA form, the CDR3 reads TGTGCCAGCTTGCGACAGTTCCAAGAGACCCAGTACTTC. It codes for CASLRQFQETQYF.

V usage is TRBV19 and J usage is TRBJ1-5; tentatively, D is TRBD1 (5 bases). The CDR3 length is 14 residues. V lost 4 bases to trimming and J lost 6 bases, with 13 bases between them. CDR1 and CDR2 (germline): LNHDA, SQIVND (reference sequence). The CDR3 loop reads CASSSQGGGQPQHF. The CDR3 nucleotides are TGTGCCAGTAGTAGTCAGGGCGGCGGTCAGCCCCAGCATTTT.

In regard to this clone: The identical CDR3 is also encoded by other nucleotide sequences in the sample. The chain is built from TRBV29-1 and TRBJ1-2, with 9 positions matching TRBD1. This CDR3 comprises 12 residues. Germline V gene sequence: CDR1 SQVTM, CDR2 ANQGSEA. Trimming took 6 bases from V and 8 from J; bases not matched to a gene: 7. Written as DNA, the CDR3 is TGCAGCGTCGCCGGGACAGGGTCCGGCTACACCTTC. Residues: CSVAGTGSGYTF.

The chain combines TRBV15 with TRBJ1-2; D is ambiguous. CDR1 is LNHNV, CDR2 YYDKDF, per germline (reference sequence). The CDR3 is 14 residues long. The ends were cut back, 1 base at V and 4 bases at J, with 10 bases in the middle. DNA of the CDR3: TGTGCCACCAGCAGAGGGGCAGGAGGCTATGGCTACACCTTC. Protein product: CATSRGAGGYGYTF.

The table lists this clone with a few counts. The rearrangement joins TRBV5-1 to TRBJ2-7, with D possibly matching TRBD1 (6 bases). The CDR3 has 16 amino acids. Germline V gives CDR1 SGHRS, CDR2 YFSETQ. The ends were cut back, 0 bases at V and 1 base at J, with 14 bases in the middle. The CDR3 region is CASSLAYRVGSYEQYF. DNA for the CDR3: TGCGCCAGCAGCTTGGCCTACAGGGTAGGTTCCTACGAGCAGTACTTC. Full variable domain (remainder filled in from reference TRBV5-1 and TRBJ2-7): KAGVTQTPRYLIKTRGQQVTLSCSPISGHRSVSWYQQTPGQGLQFLFEYFSETQRNKGNFPGRFSGRQFSNSRSEMNVSTLELGDSALYLCASSLAYRVGSYEQYFGPGTRLTVT.

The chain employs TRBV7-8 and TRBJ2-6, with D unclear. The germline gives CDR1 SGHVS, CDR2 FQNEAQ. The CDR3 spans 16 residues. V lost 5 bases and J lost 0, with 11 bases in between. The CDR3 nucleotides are TGTGCCAGCAGCCCTGCCAGGCACTCTGGGGCCAACGTCCTGACTTTC. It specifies CASSPARHSGANVLTF.

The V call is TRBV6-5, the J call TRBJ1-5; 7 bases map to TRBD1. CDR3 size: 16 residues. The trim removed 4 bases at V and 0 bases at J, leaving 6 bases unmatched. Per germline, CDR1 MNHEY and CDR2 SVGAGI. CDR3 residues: CASSSQGVNSNQPQHF. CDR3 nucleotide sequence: TGTGCCAGCAGTTCCCAGGGGGTTAATAGCAATCAGCCCCAGCATTTT.

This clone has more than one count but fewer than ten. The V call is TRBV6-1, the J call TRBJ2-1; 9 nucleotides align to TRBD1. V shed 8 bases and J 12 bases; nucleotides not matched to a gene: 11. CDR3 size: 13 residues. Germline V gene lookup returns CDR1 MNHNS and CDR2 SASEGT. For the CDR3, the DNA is TGTGCCAGCCGAGGACAGGGGACTGGTGCGCAGTTCTTC. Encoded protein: CASRGQGTGAQFF.

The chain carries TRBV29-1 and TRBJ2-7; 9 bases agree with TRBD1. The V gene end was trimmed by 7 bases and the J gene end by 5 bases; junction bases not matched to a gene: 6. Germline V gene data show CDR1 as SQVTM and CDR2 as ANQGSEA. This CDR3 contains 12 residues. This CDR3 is CSAGTGRHEQYF. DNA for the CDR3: TGCAGCGCCGGGACAGGGAGACACGAGCAGTACTTC.

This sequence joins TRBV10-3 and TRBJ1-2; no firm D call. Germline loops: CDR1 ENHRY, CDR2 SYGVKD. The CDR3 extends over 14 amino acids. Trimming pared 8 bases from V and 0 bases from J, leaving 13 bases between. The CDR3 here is CAISPSGSNYGYTF. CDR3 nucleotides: TGTGCCATCTCCCCCAGCGGTTCTAACTATGGCTACACCTTC.